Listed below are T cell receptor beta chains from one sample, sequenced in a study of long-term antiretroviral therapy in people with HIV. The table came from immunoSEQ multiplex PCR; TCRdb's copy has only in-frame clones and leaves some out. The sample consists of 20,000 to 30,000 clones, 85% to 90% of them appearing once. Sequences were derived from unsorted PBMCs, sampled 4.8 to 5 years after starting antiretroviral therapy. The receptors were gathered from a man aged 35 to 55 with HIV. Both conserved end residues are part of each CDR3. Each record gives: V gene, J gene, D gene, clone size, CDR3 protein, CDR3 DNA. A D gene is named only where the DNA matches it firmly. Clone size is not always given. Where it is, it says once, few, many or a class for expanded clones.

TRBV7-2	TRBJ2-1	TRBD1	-	CASSSDRSSYNEQFF	TGTGCCAGCAGCTCGGACAGGAGCTCCTACAATGAGCAGTTCTTC
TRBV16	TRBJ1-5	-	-	CASSQGRESNQPQHF	TGTGCCAGCAGTCAAGGACGGGAGAGCAATCAGCCCCAGCATTTT
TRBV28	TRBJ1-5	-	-	CASSLVGNQNQPQHF	TGTGCCAGCAGTTTAGTTGGGAATCAAAATCAGCCCCAGCATTTT
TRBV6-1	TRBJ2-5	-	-	CASSEAAGQRGTQYF	TGTGCCAGCAGTGAAGCGGCAGGGCAAAGGGGGACCCAGTACTTC
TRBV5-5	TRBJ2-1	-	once	CASSPHGESYNEQFF	TGTGCCAGCAGCCCCCACGGGGAGTCCTACAATGAGCAGTTCTTC
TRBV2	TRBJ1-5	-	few	CASRVTDSRDQPQHF	TGTGCCAGCAGAGTAACCGACAGTAGGGATCAGCCCCAGCATTTT
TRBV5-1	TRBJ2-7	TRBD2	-	CASRPRLAGSEQYF	TGCGCCAGCAGGCCCCGACTAGCGGGATCCGAGCAGTACTTC
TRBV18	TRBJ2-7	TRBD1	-	CASSINRDSFSYEQYF	TGTGCCAGCTCAATAAACCGGGACAGCTTCTCCTACGAGCAGTACTTC
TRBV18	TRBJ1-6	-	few	CASSPVDRNSPLHF	TGTGCCAGCTCACCGGTAGACCGTAATTCACCCCTCCACTTT
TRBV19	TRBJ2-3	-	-	CASSIGLPDTQYF	TGTGCCAGTAGTATAGGGCTTCCAGATACGCAGTATTTT
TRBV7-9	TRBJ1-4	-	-	CASSLDIGGTNEKLFF	TGTGCCAGCAGCTTAGATATCGGGGGCACTAATGAAAAACTGTTTTTT
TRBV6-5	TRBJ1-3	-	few	CASTATGLSGNTIYF	TGTGCCAGCACTGCGACAGGCCTCTCTGGAAACACCATATATTTT
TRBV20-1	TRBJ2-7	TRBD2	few	CSASGGYEQYF	TGCAGTGCTAGCGGGGGGTACGAGCAGTACTTC
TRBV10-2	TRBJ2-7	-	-	CASTSGDPPYEQYF	TGCGCCAGCACCTCAGGGGATCCCCCCTACGAGCAGTACTTC
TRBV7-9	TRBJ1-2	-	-	CASSLGLGNNYGYTF	TGTGCCAGCAGCTTAGGGTTGGGCAATAACTATGGCTACACCTTC
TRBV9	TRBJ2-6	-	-	CASSVNAYPSGANVLTF	TGTGCCAGCAGCGTTAACGCGTACCCCTCTGGGGCCAACGTCCTGACTTTC
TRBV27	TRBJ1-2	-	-	CASASPGLLRGYTF	TGTGCCAGCGCATCCCCGGGACTCCTACGGGGCTACACCTTC
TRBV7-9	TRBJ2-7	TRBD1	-	CASSSSGTGYEQYF	TGTGCCAGCAGTTCGTCCGGGACAGGGTACGAGCAGTACTTC
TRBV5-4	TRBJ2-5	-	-	CASSLPGIQETQYF	TGTGCCAGCAGCCTACCGGGGATTCAAGAGACCCAGTACTTC
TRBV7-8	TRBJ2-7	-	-	CASSLAQGQYF	TGTGCCAGCAGCTTAGCACAGGGGCAGTACTTC
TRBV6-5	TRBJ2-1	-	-	CASSYSTRVNEQFF	TGTGCCAGCAGTTACTCGACCAGGGTCAATGAGCAGTTCTTC
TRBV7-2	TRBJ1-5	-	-	CASSLVDWQLNQPQHF	TGTGCCAGCAGCTTAGTGGATTGGCAACTAAATCAGCCCCAGCATTTT
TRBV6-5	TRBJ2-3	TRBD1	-	CASSPGGFTDTQYF	TGTGCCAGCAGTCCAGGGGGCTTCACAGATACGCAGTATTTT
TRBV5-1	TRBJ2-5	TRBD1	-	CASSSGQGRGETQYF	TGCGCCAGCAGCTCGGGACAGGGTCGAGGGGAGACCCAGTACTTC
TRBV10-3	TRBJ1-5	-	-	CAISVEGNQPQHF	TGTGCCATCAGTGTCGAGGGGAACCAGCCCCAGCATTTT
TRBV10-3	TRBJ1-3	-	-	CAISESSRSGNTIYF	TGTGCCATCAGTGAATCTTCTAGGTCTGGAAACACCATATATTTT
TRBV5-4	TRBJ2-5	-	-	CASSRPQETQYF	TGTGCCAGCAGCCGACCCCAAGAGACCCAGTACTTC